This T cell receptor beta chain was obtained from a study of blood T cell repertoires in COVID-19. Background on the study: Material from acute and convalescent COVID-19 was sourced from the United States, Italy and Spain. T cells, B-cell-depleted T cells, or PBMCs provided the cDNA or gDNA that served as material.

Germline CDR1 is SGHTA and CDR2 is FQGNSA. The CDR3 length is 14 residues. The V end was cut by 5 bases, the J end by 0 bases, with 9 bases between. Per the original methods: Amplification with reference gene primers provided the estimates of nucleated cell counts. Data came from immunoSEQ multiplex PCR; TCRdb stores just in-frame clones and leaves some out. The DNA was the basis for D and trimming; V, J and clone size are from that table. Of roughly 12,000 clones listed, roughly 87% are singletons. Sequencing was done on a sample of peripheral blood. The TCR sequence derives from a man of 80 years or more with acute or convalescent COVID-19. The V gene is TRBV7-2, the J gene TRBJ2-3, with D unclear. The DNA of the CDR3 is TGTGCCAGCAGCGTGGAGAGAAGCACAGATACGCAGTATTTT. Protein product: CASSVERSTDTQYF. The full variable domain, rest sourced from reference TRBV7-2 and TRBJ2-3, is GAGVSQSPSNKVTEKGKDVELRCDPISGHTALYWYRQSLGQGLEFLIYFQGNSAPDKSGLPSDRFSAERTGGSVSTLTIQRTQQEDSAVYLCASSVERSTDTQYFGPGTRLTVL.